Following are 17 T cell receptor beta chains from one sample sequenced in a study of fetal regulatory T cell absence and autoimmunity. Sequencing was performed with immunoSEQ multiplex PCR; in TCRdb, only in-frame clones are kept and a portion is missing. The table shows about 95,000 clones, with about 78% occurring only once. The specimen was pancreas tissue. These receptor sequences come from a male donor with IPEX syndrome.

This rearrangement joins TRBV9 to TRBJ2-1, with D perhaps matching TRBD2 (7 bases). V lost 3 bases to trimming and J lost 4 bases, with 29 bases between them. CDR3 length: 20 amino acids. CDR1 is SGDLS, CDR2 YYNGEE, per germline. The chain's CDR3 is CASSARSRGGVTSTYNEQFF. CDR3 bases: TGTGCCAGCAGCGCAAGATCCCGAGGGGGGGTGACTAGCACTTACAATGAGCAGTTCTTC.

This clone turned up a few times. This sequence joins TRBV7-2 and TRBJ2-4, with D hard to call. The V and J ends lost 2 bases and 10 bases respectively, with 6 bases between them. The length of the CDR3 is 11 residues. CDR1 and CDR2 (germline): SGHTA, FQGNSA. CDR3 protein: CASSLMGIQYF. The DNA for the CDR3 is TGTGCCAGCAGCTTAATGGGAATTCAGTACTTC.

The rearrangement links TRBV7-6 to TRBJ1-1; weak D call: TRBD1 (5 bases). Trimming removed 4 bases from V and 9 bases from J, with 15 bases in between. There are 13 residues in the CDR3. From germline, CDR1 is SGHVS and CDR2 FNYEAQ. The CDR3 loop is CASSSSGWAQAFF. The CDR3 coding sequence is TGTGCCAGCAGCTCGTCAGGGTGGGCCCAAGCTTTCTTT.

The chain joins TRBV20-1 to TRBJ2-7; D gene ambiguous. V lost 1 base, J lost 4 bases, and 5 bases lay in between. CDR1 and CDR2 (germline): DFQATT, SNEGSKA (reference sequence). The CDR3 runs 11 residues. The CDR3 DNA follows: TGCAGTGCTAGAGCTATTTACGAGCAGTACTTC. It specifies CSARAIYEQYF.

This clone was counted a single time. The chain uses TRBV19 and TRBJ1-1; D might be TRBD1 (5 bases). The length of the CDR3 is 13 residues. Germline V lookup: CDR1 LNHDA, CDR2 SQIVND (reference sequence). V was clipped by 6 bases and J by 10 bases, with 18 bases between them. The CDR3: CASSLGTFVTAFF. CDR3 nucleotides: TGTGCCAGTAGCCTGGGGACCTTCGTCACAGCTTTCTTT.

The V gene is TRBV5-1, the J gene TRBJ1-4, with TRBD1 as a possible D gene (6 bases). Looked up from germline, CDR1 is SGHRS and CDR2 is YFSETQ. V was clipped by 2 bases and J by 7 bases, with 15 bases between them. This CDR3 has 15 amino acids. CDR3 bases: TGCGCCAGCAGCTTTATCTGGGGGCGCGTTGAAAAACTGTTTTTT. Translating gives CASSFIWGRVEKLFF.

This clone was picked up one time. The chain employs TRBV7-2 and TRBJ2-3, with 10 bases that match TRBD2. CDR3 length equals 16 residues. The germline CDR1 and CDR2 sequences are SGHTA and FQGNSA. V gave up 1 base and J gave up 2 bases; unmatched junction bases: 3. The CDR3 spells CASSLGLAGVTDTQYF. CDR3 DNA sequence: TGTGCCAGCAGCTTAGGCCTAGCGGGAGTCACAGATACGCAGTATTTT. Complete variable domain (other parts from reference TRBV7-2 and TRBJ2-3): GAGVSQSPSNKVTEKGKDVELRCDPISGHTALYWYRQSLGQGLEFLIYFQGNSAPDKSGLPSDRFSAERTGGSVSTLTIQRTQQEDSAVYLCASSLGLAGVTDTQYFGPGTRLTVL.

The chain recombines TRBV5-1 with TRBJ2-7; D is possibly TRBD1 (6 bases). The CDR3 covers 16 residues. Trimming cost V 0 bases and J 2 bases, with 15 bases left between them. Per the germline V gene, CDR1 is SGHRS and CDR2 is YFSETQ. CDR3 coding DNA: TGCGCCAGCAGCTTGGCCGTAGGGACATACACCTACGAGCAGTACTTC. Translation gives CASSLAVGTYTYEQYF.

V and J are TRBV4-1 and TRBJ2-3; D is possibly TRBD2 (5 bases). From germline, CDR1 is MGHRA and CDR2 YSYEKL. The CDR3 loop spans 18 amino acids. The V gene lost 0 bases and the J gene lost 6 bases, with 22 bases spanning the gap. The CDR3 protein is CASSQDLVLVRIPDTQYF. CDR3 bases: TGCGCCAGCAGCCAAGATCTCGTACTAGTACGGATCCCCGATACGCAGTATTTT.

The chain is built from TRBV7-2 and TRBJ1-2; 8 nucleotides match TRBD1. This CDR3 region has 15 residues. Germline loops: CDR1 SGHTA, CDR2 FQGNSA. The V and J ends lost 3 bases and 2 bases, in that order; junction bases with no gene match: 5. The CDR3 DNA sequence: TGTGCCAGCAGCTTCAGGGGGCGGGTGAACTATGGCTACACCTTC. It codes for CASSFRGRVNYGYTF.

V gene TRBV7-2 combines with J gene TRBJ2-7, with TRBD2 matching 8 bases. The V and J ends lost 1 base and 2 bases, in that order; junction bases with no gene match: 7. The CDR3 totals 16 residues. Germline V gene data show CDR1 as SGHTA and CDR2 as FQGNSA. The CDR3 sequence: CASSLGTGLVTYEQYF. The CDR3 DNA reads TGTGCCAGCAGCTTAGGGACGGGACTAGTGACCTACGAGCAGTACTTC.

CDR3 sequence reads: CAWSLSLRTGDDQPQHF. CDR3 bases: TGTGCCTGGAGCCTTAGTCTACGGACAGGGGACGATCAGCCCCAGCATTTT. This chain uses TRBV30 with TRBJ1-5, with 9 nucleotides matching TRBD1. CDR3 length: 17 amino acids. Germline CDR1 and CDR2: GTSNPN and SVGIG (reference sequence). Germline trimming cut 3 bases from V and 5 bases from J; bases unmatched to any gene: 14.

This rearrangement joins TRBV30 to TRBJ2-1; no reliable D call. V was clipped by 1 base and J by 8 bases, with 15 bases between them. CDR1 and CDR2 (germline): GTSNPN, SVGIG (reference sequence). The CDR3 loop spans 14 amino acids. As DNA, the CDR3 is TGTGCCTGGAGTGGGGGTGAGTCTGGGGATGAGCAGTTCTTC. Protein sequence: CAWSGGESGDEQFF.

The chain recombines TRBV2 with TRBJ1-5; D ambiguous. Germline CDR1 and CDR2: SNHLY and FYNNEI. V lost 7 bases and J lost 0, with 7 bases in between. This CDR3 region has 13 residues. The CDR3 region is CASKVYSNQPQHF. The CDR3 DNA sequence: TGTGCCAGCAAGGTGTATAGCAATCAGCCCCAGCATTTT. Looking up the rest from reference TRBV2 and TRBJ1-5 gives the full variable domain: EPEVTQTPSHQVTQMGQEVILRCVPISNHLYFYWYRQILGQKVEFLVSFYNNEISEKSEIFDDQFSVERPDGSNFTLKIRSTKLEDSAMYFCASKVYSNQPQHFGDGTRLSIL.

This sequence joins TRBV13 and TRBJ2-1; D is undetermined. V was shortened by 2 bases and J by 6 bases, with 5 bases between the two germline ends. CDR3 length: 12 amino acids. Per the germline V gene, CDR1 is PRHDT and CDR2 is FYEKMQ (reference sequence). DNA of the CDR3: TGTGCCAGCAGCTTACAAGTCAATGAGCAGTTCTTC. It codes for CASSLQVNEQFF.

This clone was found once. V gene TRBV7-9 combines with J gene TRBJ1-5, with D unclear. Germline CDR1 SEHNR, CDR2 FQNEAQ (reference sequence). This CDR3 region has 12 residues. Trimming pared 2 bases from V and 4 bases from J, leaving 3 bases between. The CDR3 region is CASSLLNQPQHF. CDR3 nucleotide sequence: TGTGCCAGCAGCTTACTGAATCAGCCCCAGCATTTT.

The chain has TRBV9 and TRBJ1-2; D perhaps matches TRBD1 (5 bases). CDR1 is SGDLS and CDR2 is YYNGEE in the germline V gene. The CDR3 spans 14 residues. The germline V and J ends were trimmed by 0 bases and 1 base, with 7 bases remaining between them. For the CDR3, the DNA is TGTGCCAGCAGCGTAGATGACAGTAACTATGGCTACACCTTC. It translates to CASSVDDSNYGYTF.